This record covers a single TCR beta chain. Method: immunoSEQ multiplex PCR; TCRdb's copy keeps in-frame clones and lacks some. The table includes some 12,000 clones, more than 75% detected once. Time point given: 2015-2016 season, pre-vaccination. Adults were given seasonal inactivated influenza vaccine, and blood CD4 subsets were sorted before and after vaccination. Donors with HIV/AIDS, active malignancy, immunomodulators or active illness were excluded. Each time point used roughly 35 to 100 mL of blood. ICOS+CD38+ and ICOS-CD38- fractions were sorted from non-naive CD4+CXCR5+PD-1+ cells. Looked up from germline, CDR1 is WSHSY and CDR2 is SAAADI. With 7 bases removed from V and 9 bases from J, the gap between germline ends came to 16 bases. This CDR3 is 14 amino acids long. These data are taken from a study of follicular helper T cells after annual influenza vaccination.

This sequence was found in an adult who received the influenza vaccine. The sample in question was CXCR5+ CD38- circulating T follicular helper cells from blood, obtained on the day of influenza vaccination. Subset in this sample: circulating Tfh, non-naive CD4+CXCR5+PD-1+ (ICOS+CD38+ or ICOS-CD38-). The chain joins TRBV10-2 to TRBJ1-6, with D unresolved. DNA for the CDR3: TGCGCCAGCATCCCCTCGGTTCTTGGTTCACCCCTCCACTTT. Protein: CASIPSVLGSPLHF.